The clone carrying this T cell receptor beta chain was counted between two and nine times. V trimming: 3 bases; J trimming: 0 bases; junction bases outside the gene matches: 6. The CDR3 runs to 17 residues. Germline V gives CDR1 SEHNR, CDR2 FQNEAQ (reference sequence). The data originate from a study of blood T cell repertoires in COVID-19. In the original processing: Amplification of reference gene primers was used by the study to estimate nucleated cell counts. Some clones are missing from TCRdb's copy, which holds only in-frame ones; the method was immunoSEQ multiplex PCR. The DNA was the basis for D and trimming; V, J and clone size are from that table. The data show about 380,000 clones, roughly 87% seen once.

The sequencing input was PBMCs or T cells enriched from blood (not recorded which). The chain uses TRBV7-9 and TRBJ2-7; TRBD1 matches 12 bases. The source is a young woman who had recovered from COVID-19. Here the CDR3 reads CASSFSEGQGASYEQYF. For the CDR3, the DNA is TGTGCCAGCAGCTTCTCCGAGGGACAGGGGGCCTCCTACGAGCAGTACTTC.